The 18 T cell receptor beta chains in this list originate from one sample, sequenced in a study of regulatory T cells in long-lasting Graves disease. To make TCR beta libraries, researchers used iRepertoire HTBI primers and Arm-PCR of CDR3 regions. TCRdb called the multiplex PCR reads again in MiXCR, with one record for every CDR3 protein. The sample holds 520,000 or so distinct CDR3 sequences; around 13% are singletons and the top ten take about 8.3%. Time point meaning: newly diagnosed GD, antithyroid drugs for less than 3 months. Extracted PBMC RNA gave rise to the TCR library. A further study also used this sample, focusing on T cells in Graves' hyperthyroidism and ophthalmopathy.

The specimen comprised peripheral blood mononuclear cells (PBMCs), sampled at new diagnosis, from a patient treated with antithyroid drugs. The receptors were sampled from a woman between 25 and 40 years old with Graves disease.

On this clonotype: A read error is the likely source, as a far larger clone sits one nucleotide away. V and J are TRBV6-2 or TRBV6-3 and TRBJ2-2; either TRBD1 or TRBD2 may supply D (5 bases each). The CDR3 contains 15 residues. The germline CDR1 and CDR2 sequences are MNHEY and SVGEGT. The CDR3 nucleotides read TGTGCCAGCAGTTTGACTGGGGACCACACCGGGGACCTGTTTTTT. Translated: CASSLTGDHTGDLFF.

This clonotype was seen ten or more times. V is TRBV24-1 and J is TRBJ2-3, with TRBD2 matching 11 bases. J gave up 6 bases and V 7 bases, and 11 bases lay outside the gene matches. This CDR3 spans 16 amino acids. Germline CDR1 and CDR2: KGHDR and SFDVKD. DNA of the CDR3: TGTGCCACCAGGCCCGGGACTAGCGGTGAGAGGGATACGCAGTATTTT. The encoded protein is CATRPGTSGERDTQYF.

As to this clonotype: A read error may explain this, as a much larger clone is one base away. V usage is TRBV11-2 and J usage is TRBJ1-2; 10 bases line up with TRBD1. The germline V gene encodes CDR1 SGHAT and CDR2 FQNNGV. This CDR3 comprises 16 residues. The CDR3 sequence is CASGLSGTGDGYGYTF. As DNA, the CDR3 is TGTGCCAGCGGCTTGTCCGGGACAGGGGACGGCTATGGCTACACCTTC.

This clonotype was counted at least ten times. The chain carries TRBV28 and TRBJ2-2, with 8 positions matching TRBD2. The germline V gene has CDR1 MDHEN and CDR2 SYDVKM. CDR3 length: 16 amino acids. V dropped 8 bases and J dropped 4; count of bases not matched to a gene: 12. CDR3 sequence (DNA): TGTGCCAGCGGCCCGGGTGTCGGGAGGGCCACCGGGGAGCTGTTTTTT. Its protein is CASGPGVGRATGELFF.

The rearrangement links TRBV5-5 to TRBJ2-2, with D possibly being TRBD1 (5 bases). This CDR3 has 13 residues. Germline lookup yields CDR1 SGHKS and CDR2 YYEKEE (reference sequence). Trimming cost V 5 bases and J 7 bases, with 12 bases left between them. Here the CDR3 reads CASSKTDSGELFF. The DNA of the CDR3 is TGTGCCAGCAGTAAGACCGACAGCGGGGAGCTGTTTTTT.

This clonotype was found many times. The V and J genes are TRBV10-1 and TRBJ2-1; 11 bases match TRBD2. V was pared by 0 bases and J by 2 bases, with 0 bases of the junction left unmatched. CDR3 length equals 16 residues. Germline CDR1 is WNHNN and CDR2 is SYGVQD (reference sequence). The CDR3 protein is CASSESSGRAYNEQFF. The CDR3 nucleotides read TGCGCCAGCAGTGAGTCTAGCGGGAGGGCCTACAATGAGCAGTTCTTC.

This clonotype showed up many times. The chain combines TRBV28 with TRBJ2-7; TRBD1 matches at 8 bases. V gave up 2 bases and J gave up 3 bases; unmatched junction bases: 3. In germline, CDR1 is MDHEN, CDR2 SYDVKM. There are 14 residues in the CDR3. Written as DNA, the CDR3 is TGTGCCAGCAGTTTACCGGACAGGGTCTACGAGCAGTACTTC. It codes for CASSLPDRVYEQYF.

This clonotype was picked up a small number of times. CDR3 amino acids: CASSLELAGGEQFF. The CDR3 nucleotides are TGTGCCAGCAGTTTAGAACTAGCGGGAGGCGAGCAGTTCTTC. This chain links TRBV12-3 or TRBV12-4 with TRBJ2-5, with 12 bases aligning to TRBD2. TRBJ2-1 matches the DNA end more closely, so the J call is doubtful. This CDR3 has 14 residues.

This clonotype has a count of ten or more. V and J are TRBV2 and TRBJ1-1, with 7 bases matching TRBD1. Per the germline V gene, CDR1 is SNHLY and CDR2 is FYNNEI. The CDR3 extends over 15 amino acids. With 7 bases clipped from V and 4 bases from J, the junction kept 12 bases outside the gene matches. The CDR3 sequence is CASMDYRGVGTEAFF. The CDR3 coding sequence is TGTGCCAGCATGGACTACAGGGGTGTTGGCACTGAAGCTTTCTTT.

This clonotype was seen many times. The chain uses TRBV9 and TRBJ2-1; D remains unclear. CDR1 is SGDLS, CDR2 YYNGEE, per germline. V lost 7 bases and J 1 base, leaving 18 bases between the germline ends. The CDR3 loop spans 16 amino acids. The CDR3 loop reads CASSPEDLASYNEQFF. The CDR3 DNA reads TGTGCCAGCTCGCCAGAGGACCTTGCGTCCTACAATGAGCAGTTCTTC.

There are many counts of this clonotype. The rearrangement links TRBV4-3 to TRBJ2-7; no reliable D call. This CDR3 has 14 residues. Trimming pared 0 bases from V and 5 bases from J, leaving 11 bases between. CDR1 is LGHNA, CDR2 YSLEER, per germline. CDR3: CASSQDNAGNEQYF. The CDR3, as DNA: TGCGCCAGCAGCCAAGACAATGCAGGAAACGAGCAGTACTTC.

Worth noting for this clonotype: A much larger clonotype is one base distant, so this may be a read error. The genes are TRBV7-9 and TRBJ2-5, with 7 bases matching TRBD1. CDR3 length: 13 residues. CDR1 is SEHNR, CDR2 FQNEAQ, per germline (reference sequence). V was pared by 6 bases and J by 5 bases, with 6 bases of the junction left unmatched. The CDR3 DNA is TGTGCCAGCAGTCGACAGGGATGGGAGACCCAGTACTTC. Amino acids: CASSRQGWETQYF.

This clonotype has a count of ten or more. V usage is TRBV19 and J usage is TRBJ2-7, with TRBD2 as a possible D gene (5 bases). Germline V gene sequence: CDR1 LNHDA, CDR2 SQIVND (reference sequence). The CDR3 totals 15 residues. V was trimmed by 3 bases and J by 1 base, leaving 13 bases between them. The CDR3: CASSIRPGSSYEQYF. CDR3 bases: TGTGCCAGTAGTATCCGGCCGGGATCTTCCTACGAGCAGTACTTC.

The table lists this clonotype with many counts. This chain uses TRBV2 with TRBJ1-1, with a weak D call TRBD1 (5 bases). This CDR3 spans 14 amino acids. Germline CDR1 is SNHLY and CDR2 is FYNNEI. V dropped 6 bases and J dropped 1 base, with 12 bases sitting between them. The CDR3 DNA reads TGTGCCAGCAGCTACAGGCGGGGGAACACTGAAGCTTTCTTT. It codes for CASSYRRGNTEAFF.

This clonotype showed up many times. The chain carries TRBV28 and TRBJ2-5; a weak D match, TRBD2 (5 bases). The V end lost 5 bases, the J end lost 3 bases, and 16 bases lay between the germline ends. CDR3 length equals 15 residues. Germline V gene sequence: CDR1 MDHEN, CDR2 SYDVKM. The CDR3 region is CASSPKVGSEETQYF. In DNA form, the CDR3 reads TGTGCCAGCAGTCCGAAGGTAGGGAGTGAAGAGACCCAGTACTTC.

This clonotype was counted many times. V gene TRBV5-1 combines with J gene TRBJ1-2, with D possibly being TRBD1 (5 bases). The CDR3 runs 13 residues. Germline CDR1 and CDR2: SGHRS and YFSETQ. Trimming took 9 bases from V and 3 from J, leaving 15 bases between them. The CDR3 DNA follows: TGCGCCACCCGAGGGGCCCCCCACTATGGCTACACCTTC. Translating gives CATRGAPHYGYTF. The whole variable domain, filled in from reference TRBV5-1 and TRBJ1-2, reads KAGVTQTPRYLIKTRGQQVTLSCSPISGHRSVSWYQQTPGQGLQFLFEYFSETQRNKGNFPGRFSGRQFSNSRSEMNVSTLELGDSALYLCATRGAPHYGYTFGSGTRLTVV.

A single count supports this clonotype. This clone may be a read error of a much larger clone one base away. The chain links TRBV7-2 to TRBJ2-1; D unclear. V shed 5 bases and J shed 9 bases, with 14 bases lying between them. This CDR3 contains 13 residues. Germline lookup yields CDR1 SGHTA and CDR2 FQGNSA. CDR3 sequence (DNA): TGTGCCAGCAGCCCCTCGGTCTCTGGTGAGCAGTTCTTC. Encoded protein: CASSPSVSGEQFF. The entire variable domain, with the rest obtained from reference TRBV7-2 and TRBJ2-1, is as follows: GAGVSQSPSNKVTEKGKDVELRCDPISGHTALYWYRQSLGQGLEFLIYFQGNSAPDKSGLPSDRFSAERTGGSVSTLTIQRTQQEDSAVYLCASSPSVSGEQFFGPGTRLTVL.

V usage is TRBV28 and J usage is TRBJ2-3; 9 bases are a match to TRBD2. The CDR3 loop spans 17 amino acids. Germline values: CDR1 MDHEN, CDR2 SYDVKM. V dropped 4 bases and J dropped 2; count of bases not matched to a gene: 10. CDR3 residues: CASSYHETSGYTDTQYF. The CDR3, as DNA: TGTGCCAGCAGTTACCACGAGACTAGCGGATACACAGATACGCAGTATTTT.